The 20 T cell receptor beta chains below were found in one sample sequenced in a study of T cells after yellow fever vaccination. TCRdb independently ran MiXCR on the 5' RACE reads; one entry per CDR3 protein. The sample includes 450,000 to 550,000 distinct CDR3 sequences, about a fifth of them seen just once. The input for sequencing was PBMCs, taken roughly 20 days after the first yellow fever vaccination. The receptors stem from a man aged 18 to 35 who received the YFV17D yellow fever vaccine.

The chain links TRBV11-2 to TRBJ2-7; D is unresolved. CDR1 is SGHAT and CDR2 is FQNNGV in the germline V gene. The CDR3 loop spans 11 amino acids. Trimming took off 7 bases at V and 3 bases at J, with 7 bases between the two ends. Here the CDR3 reads CASTNGYEQYF. The CDR3 DNA reads TGTGCCAGCACCAACGGCTACGAGCAGTACTTC. The full variable domain, rest sourced from reference TRBV11-2 and TRBJ2-7, is EAGVAQSPRYKIIEKRQSVAFWCNPISGHATLYWYQQILGQGPKLLIQFQNNGVVDDSQLPKDRFSAERLKGVDSTLKIQPAKLEDSAVYLCASTNGYEQYFGPGTRLTVT.

This clonotype was seen more than once but under ten times. This sequence joins TRBV5-1 and TRBJ1-2; D remains ambiguous. In germline, CDR1 is SGHRS, CDR2 YFSETQ. The CDR3 has 12 amino acids. V shed 3 bases and J shed 8 bases, with 11 bases lying between them. The CDR3 nucleotides are TGCGCCAGCAGCTCCGACGGGAGGGGCTACACCTTC. It yields the protein CASSSDGRGYTF.

This clonotype was seen more than once but under ten times. The rearrangement uses TRBV6-1 and TRBJ2-5; the D gene is possibly TRBD2 (6 bases). Trimming took 8 bases from V and 2 from J, leaving 15 bases between them. Germline lookup yields CDR1 MNHNS and CDR2 SASEGT. The CDR3 is 14 residues long. The CDR3 spells CASGAPGGQETQYF. CDR3 coding DNA: TGTGCCAGCGGGGCCCCCGGGGGTCAAGAGACCCAGTACTTC.

The chain recombines TRBV4-2 with TRBJ1-1; D possibly corresponds to TRBD1 (6 bases). The germline V and J ends were trimmed by 4 bases and 6 bases, with 15 bases remaining between them. Germline CDR1 and CDR2: LGHNA and YNFKEQ. CDR3 length: 14 amino acids. The CDR3 nucleotides are TGTGCCAGCAGCCTCTTACAGGGTTCCCCTGAAGCTTTCTTT. Amino acid sequence: CASSLLQGSPEAFF.

The chain employs TRBV7-2 and TRBJ1-3; D perhaps matches TRBD1 (5 bases). V lost 1 base and J 0 bases, leaving 10 bases between the germline ends. Germline CDR1 reads SGHTA; CDR2 reads FQGNSA. The CDR3 is made up of 16 amino acids. As DNA, the CDR3 is TGTGCCAGCAGCTTAGAAGGGGCAAACTCTGGAAACACCATATATTTT. This codes for CASSLEGANSGNTIYF.

The CDR3 nucleotides are TGTGCCAGCAGTCCCTCGGGACAGGGGTTCGCCACAGATACGCAGTATTTT. This sequence encodes CASSPSGQGFATDTQYF. The chain is built from TRBV6-2 or TRBV6-3 and TRBJ2-3; 10 positions match TRBD1. This CDR3 comprises 17 residues. J gave up 2 bases and V 5 bases, and 10 bases lay outside the gene matches. Germline V gene sequence: CDR1 MNHEY, CDR2 SVGEGT.

V and J are TRBV27 and TRBJ2-7, with 10 bases identical to TRBD1. The V segment lost 6 bases and the J segment 0 bases; nucleotides outside the gene matches: 11. The CDR3 is made up of 17 amino acids. Looked up from germline, CDR1 is MNHEY and CDR2 is SMNVEV (reference sequence). In DNA, the CDR3 is TGTGCCAGCAGCACCCAGACAGGGGGCGGGAGCTCCTACGAGCAGTACTTC. The encoded protein is CASSTQTGGGSSYEQYF.

J is TRBJ2-2 and V is TRBV18, with unresolved D. Germline CDR1 reads KGHSH; CDR2 reads LQKENI. This CDR3 region has 14 residues. Trimming left V 2 bases short and J 2 bases short, with 6 bases between. The CDR3 loop reads CASSPDTNTGELFF. The DNA of the CDR3 is TGTGCCAGCTCACCAGACACAAACACCGGGGAGCTGTTTTTT.

CDR3 coding DNA: TGTGCCAGCAGCCTATTATGGACCTACGAGCAGTACTTC. It translates to CASSLLWTYEQYF. The chain uses TRBV11-2 and TRBJ2-7; D not resolved. The V end lost 5 bases, the J end lost 2 bases, and 10 bases lay between the germline ends. Germline V CDR1 and CDR2: SGHAT, FQNNGV. The CDR3 runs to 13 residues.

This clonotype occurred a few times. The junction does not match germline at one end; this may be a read error. This chain links TRBV11-2 with TRBJ2-5; TRBD2 agrees at 9 bases. From germline, CDR1 is SGHAT and CDR2 FQNNGV. This CDR3 is built from 15 residues. This chain's CDR3 is CASSLERGGLGANVF. CDR3 DNA sequence: TGTGCCAGCAGCTTAGAGCGGGGGGGCCTTGGTGCAAATGTCTTC. Full variable domain (remainder filled in from reference TRBV11-2 and TRBJ2-5): EAGVAQSPRYKIIEKRQSVAFWCNPISGHATLYWYQQILGQGPKLLIQFQNNGVVDDSQLPKDRFSAERLKGVDSTLKIQPAKLEDSAVYLCASSLERGGLGANVFGPGTRLLVL.

The chain employs TRBV7-2 and TRBJ2-5; TRBD1 matches 7 bases. V lost 2 bases, J lost 7 bases, and 7 bases stayed unmatched. The CDR3 contains 14 residues. Germline V gene sequence: CDR1 SGHTA, CDR2 FQGNSA. CDR3 sequence: CASSLHQGEGTQYF. CDR3 nucleotide sequence: TGTGCCAGCAGCTTACATCAGGGGGAAGGGACCCAGTACTTC.

This clonotype came up many times. The V and J genes are TRBV11-2 and TRBJ2-5; 7 bases line up with TRBD1. CDR1 and CDR2 (germline): SGHAT, FQNNGV. The V gene end was trimmed by 4 bases and the J gene end by 7 bases; junction bases not matched to a gene: 12. The length of the CDR3 is 15 residues. CDR3: CASSWDSWTSGTQYF. For the CDR3, the DNA is TGTGCCAGCAGCTGGGACAGCTGGACCTCAGGGACCCAGTACTTC.

Only a few counts were recorded for this clonotype. The chain combines TRBV7-6 with TRBJ2-3, with D unresolved. V was cut by 1 base and J by 2 bases, with 7 bases left in between. The germline V gene encodes CDR1 SGHVS and CDR2 FNYEAQ. The CDR3 has 14 amino acids. The CDR3 protein is CASSLGSTTDTQYF. The CDR3 region has the DNA TGTGCCAGCAGCTTAGGCTCTACCACAGATACGCAGTATTTT. Full variable domain (missing parts from reference TRBV7-6 and TRBJ2-3): GAGVSQSPRYKVTKRGQDVALRCDPISGHVSLYWYRQALGQGPEFLTYFNYEAQQDKSGLPNDRFSAERPEGSISTLTIQRTEQRDSAMYRCASSLGSTTDTQYFGPGTRLTVL.

The chain links TRBV12-3 or TRBV12-4 to TRBJ1-6, with D tentatively TRBD1 (5 bases). Deletions cut 6 bases from V and 1 base from J, with 7 bases between. The CDR3 totals 14 residues. The CDR3 region is CASSEGSYNSPLHF. The DNA for the CDR3 is TGTGCCAGCAGCGAGGGGTCCTATAATTCACCCCTCCACTTT.

Only a few counts were recorded for this clonotype. V and J are TRBV6-1 and TRBJ2-7; the D is unclear. The CDR3 contains 11 residues. Trimming left V 6 bases short and J 7 bases short, with 10 bases between. Looked up from germline, CDR1 is MNHNS and CDR2 is SASEGT. CDR3 protein: CASRDKTEQYF. The CDR3 bases are TGTGCCAGCAGAGATAAAACAGAGCAGTACTTC.

This clonotype has more than one count but fewer than ten. V is TRBV7-6 and J is TRBJ2-2, with D possibly TRBD2 on 5 matching bases. The CDR3 extends over 14 amino acids. Trimming shortened V by 6 bases and J by 4 bases, and 12 bases separated the two germline ends. CDR1 SGHVS and CDR2 FNYEAQ come from the germline V gene. The CDR3 region has the DNA TGTGCCAGCAGAGGGCAGGCGGGCACCGGGGAGCTGTTTTTT. Its translation is CASRGQAGTGELFF.

This sequence joins TRBV4-1 and TRBJ2-2; 8 bases are shared with TRBD2. The V gene's germline CDR1 is MGHRA and CDR2 YSYEKL. With V trimmed by 1 base and J by 6 bases, 1 base remained unmatched. The CDR3 consists of 14 residues. This chain's CDR3 is CASSQAGGPGELFF. The CDR3 DNA reads as TGCGCCAGCAGCCAAGCGGGGGGGCCCGGGGAGCTGTTTTTT.

The V gene is TRBV10-2, the J gene TRBJ1-1; D gene uncertain. Trimming removed 2 bases from V and 1 base from J, with 8 bases in between. CDR1 and CDR2 from the germline V gene are WSHSY and SAAADI. CDR3 length: 14 amino acids. CDR3 region: CASSELSANTEAFF. In DNA, the CDR3 is TGCGCCAGCAGTGAGCTTTCCGCGAACACTGAAGCTTTCTTT.

This rearrangement joins TRBV27 to TRBJ2-3, with a weak D call TRBD2 (5 bases). The V and J ends lost 4 bases and 12 bases respectively, with 17 bases between them. The CDR3 has 13 residues. Germline V gene lookup returns CDR1 MNHEY and CDR2 SMNVEV (reference sequence). The CDR3 loop reads CASSSEPGRLQYF. The CDR3 DNA reads as TGTGCCAGCAGTTCGGAGCCGGGAAGACTTCAGTATTTT.

This chain links TRBV18 with TRBJ2-7; the D gene could be TRBD1 or TRBD2 (5 bases each). From germline, CDR1 is KGHSH and CDR2 LQKENI. V was clipped by 7 bases and J by 0 bases, with 7 bases between them. This CDR3 is 12 amino acids long. The chain's CDR3 is CASLGDSYEQYV. The CDR3 coding sequence is TGTGCCAGCTTGGGGGACTCCTACGAGCAGTACGTC.